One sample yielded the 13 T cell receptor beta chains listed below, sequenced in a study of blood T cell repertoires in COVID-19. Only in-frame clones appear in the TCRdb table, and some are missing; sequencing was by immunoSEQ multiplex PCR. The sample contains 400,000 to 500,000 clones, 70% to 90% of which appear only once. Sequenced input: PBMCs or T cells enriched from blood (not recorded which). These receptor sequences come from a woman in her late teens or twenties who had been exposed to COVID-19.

The CDR3 protein is CASSIGPETGGYEQYF. As DNA, the CDR3 is TGTGCCAGTAGTATAGGACCGGAGACAGGGGGATACGAGCAGTACTTC. This chain connects TRBV19 to TRBJ2-7; TRBD1 agrees at 9 bases. With V trimmed by 1 base and J by 4 bases, 8 bases remained unmatched. The CDR3 length is 16 residues. Germline assignment: CDR1 LNHDA and CDR2 SQIVND (reference sequence).

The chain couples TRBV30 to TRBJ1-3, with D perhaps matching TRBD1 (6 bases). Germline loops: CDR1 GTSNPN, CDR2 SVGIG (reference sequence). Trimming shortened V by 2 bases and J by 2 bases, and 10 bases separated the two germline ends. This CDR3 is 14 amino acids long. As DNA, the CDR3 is TGTGCCTGGAGTCCTACAGGGACTGGAAACACCATATATTTT. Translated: CAWSPTGTGNTIYF. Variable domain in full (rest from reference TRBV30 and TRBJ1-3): SQTIHQWPATLVQPVGSPLSLECTVEGTSNPNLYWYRQAAGRGLQLLFYSVGIGQISSEVPQNLSASRPQDRQFILSSKKLLLSDSGFYLCAWSPTGTGNTIYFGEGSWLTVV.

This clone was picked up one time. DNA of the CDR3: TGTGCCAGCAGTTCGGGGGGGGAAACCTACGAGCAGTACTTC. Protein: CASSSGGETYEQYF. This rearrangement joins TRBV28 to TRBJ2-7; 8 bases fit TRBD2. Germline values: CDR1 MDHEN, CDR2 SYDVKM. The CDR3 covers 14 residues. J gave up 2 bases and V 4 bases, and 4 bases lay outside the gene matches. Looking up the rest from reference TRBV28 and TRBJ2-7 gives the full variable domain: DVKVTQSSRYLVKRTGEKVFLECVQDMDHENMFWYRQDPGLGLRLIYFSYDVKMKEKGDIPEGYSVSREKKERFSLILESASTNQTSMYLCASSSGGETYEQYFGPGTRLTVT.

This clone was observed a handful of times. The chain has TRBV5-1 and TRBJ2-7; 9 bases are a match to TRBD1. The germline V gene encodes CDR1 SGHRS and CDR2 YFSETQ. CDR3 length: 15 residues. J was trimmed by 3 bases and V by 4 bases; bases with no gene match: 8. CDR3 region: CASSITGTGFYEQYF. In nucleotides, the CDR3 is TGCGCCAGCAGCATTACCGGGACAGGGTTCTACGAGCAGTACTTC.

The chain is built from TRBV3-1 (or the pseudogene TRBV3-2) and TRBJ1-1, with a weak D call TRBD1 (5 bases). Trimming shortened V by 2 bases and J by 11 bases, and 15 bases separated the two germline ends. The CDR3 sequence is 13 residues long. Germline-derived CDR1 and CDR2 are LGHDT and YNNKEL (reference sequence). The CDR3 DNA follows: TGTGCCAGCAGCCAATCGACGGACGGGGGGGCTTTCTTT. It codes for CASSQSTDGGAFF.

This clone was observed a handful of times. The CDR3 region has the DNA TGTGCCAGCAGTCTTCTTACAGGGTTATCTAATGAAAAACTGTTTTTT. This sequence encodes CASSLLTGLSNEKLFF. V and J are TRBV28 and TRBJ1-4, with D tentatively TRBD1 (6 bases). Germline assignment: CDR1 MDHEN and CDR2 SYDVKM. V was cut by 5 bases and J by 3 bases, with 16 bases left in between. The CDR3 length is 16 residues.

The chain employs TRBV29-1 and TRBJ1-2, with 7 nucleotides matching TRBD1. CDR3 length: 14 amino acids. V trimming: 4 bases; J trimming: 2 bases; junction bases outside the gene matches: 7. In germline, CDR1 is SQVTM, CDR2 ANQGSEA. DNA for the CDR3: TGCAGCGTTGGACAGGGAGGCGAAAACTATGGCTACACCTTC. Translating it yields CSVGQGGENYGYTF.

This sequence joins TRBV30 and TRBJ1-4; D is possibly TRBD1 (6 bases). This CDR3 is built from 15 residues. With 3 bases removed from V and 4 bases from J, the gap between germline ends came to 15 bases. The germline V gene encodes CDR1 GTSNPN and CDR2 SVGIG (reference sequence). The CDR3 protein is CAWSRTDRLNEKLFF. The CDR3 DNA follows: TGTGCCTGGAGCCGAACGGACAGACTTAATGAAAAACTGTTTTTT.

The CDR3 loop reads CASSVEYLAGGTSTDTQYF. CDR3 coding DNA: TGTGCCAGCAGCGTAGAATACCTAGCGGGGGGCACTAGCACAGATACGCAGTATTTT. The chain employs TRBV9 and TRBJ2-3; 11 nucleotides agree with TRBD2. V was clipped by 0 bases and J by 0 bases; unmatched bases: 9. Germline values: CDR1 SGDLS, CDR2 YYNGEE. This CDR3 has 19 amino acids.

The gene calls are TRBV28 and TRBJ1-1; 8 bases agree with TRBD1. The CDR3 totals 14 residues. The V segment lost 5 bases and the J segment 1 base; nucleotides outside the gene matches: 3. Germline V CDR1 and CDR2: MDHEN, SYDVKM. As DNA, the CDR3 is TGTGCCAGCAGTCCAGGGGGCGCGAACACTGAAGCTTTCTTT. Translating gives CASSPGGANTEAFF.

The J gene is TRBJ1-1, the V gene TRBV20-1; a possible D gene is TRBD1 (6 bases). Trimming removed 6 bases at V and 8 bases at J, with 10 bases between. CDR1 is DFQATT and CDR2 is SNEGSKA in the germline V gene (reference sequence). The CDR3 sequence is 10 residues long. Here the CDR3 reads CSAPDSEAFF. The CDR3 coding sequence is TGCAGTGCCCCGGACAGCGAAGCTTTCTTT.

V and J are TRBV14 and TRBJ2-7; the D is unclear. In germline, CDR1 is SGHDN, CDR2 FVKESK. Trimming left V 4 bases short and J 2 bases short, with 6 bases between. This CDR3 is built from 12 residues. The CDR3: CASSLQTYEQYF. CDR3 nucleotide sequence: TGTGCCAGCAGCCTACAAACCTACGAGCAGTACTTC.

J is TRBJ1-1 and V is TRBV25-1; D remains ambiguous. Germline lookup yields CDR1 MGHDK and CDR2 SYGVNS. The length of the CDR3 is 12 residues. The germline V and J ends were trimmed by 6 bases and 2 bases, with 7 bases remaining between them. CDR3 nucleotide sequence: TGTGCCAGCAGCCCAGGAAACACTGAAGCTTTCTTT. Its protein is CASSPGNTEAFF.